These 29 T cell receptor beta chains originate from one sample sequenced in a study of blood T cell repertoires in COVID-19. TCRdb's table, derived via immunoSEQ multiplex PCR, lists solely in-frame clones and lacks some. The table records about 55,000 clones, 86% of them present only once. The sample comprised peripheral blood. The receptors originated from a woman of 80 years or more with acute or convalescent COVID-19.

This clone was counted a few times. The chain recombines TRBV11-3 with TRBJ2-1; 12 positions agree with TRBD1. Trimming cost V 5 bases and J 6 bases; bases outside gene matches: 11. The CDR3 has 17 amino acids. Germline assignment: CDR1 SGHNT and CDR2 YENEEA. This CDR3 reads CASSKGTGGVPSNEQFF. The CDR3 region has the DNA TGTGCCAGCAGCAAAGGGACAGGGGGCGTCCCCTCCAATGAGCAGTTCTTC.

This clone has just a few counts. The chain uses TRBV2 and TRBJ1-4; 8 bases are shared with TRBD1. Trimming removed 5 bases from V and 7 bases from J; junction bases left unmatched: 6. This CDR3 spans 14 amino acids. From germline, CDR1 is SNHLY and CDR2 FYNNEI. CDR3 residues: CASSWTGKIEKLFF. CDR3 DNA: TGTGCCAGCAGTTGGACAGGGAAAATTGAAAAACTGTTTTTT.

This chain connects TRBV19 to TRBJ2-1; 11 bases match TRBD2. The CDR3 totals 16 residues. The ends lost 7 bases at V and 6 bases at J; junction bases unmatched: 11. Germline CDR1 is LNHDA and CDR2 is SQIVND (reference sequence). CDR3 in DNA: TGTGCCAGTATTAGGGCGTTAGCGGGGGGGTTCAATGAGCAGTTCTTC. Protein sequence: CASIRALAGGFNEQFF.

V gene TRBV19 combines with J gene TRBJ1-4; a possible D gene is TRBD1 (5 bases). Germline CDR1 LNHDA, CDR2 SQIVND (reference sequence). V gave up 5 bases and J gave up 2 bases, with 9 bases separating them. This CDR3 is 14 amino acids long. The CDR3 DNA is TGTGCCAGTAGTCCGACAGACACTAATGAAAAACTGTTTTTT. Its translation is CASSPTDTNEKLFF.

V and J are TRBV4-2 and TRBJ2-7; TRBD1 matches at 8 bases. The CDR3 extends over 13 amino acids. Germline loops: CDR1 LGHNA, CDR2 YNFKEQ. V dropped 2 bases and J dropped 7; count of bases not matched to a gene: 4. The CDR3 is CASSQRTGNEQYF. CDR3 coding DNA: TGTGCCAGCAGCCAAAGGACAGGGAATGAGCAGTACTTC.

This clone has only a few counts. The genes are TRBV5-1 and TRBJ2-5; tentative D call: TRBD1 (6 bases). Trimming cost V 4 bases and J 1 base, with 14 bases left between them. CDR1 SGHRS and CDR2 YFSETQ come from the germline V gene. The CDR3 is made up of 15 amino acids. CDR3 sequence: CASSPGQSSQETQYF. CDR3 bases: TGCGCCAGCAGCCCGGGACAATCGAGCCAAGAGACCCAGTACTTC.

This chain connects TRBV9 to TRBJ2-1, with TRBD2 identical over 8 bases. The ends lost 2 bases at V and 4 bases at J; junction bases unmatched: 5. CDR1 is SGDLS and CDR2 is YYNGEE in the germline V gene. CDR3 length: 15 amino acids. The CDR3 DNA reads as TGTGCCAGCAGCGTTAGTTCGGGAGGGTACAATGAGCAGTTCTTC. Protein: CASSVSSGGYNEQFF.

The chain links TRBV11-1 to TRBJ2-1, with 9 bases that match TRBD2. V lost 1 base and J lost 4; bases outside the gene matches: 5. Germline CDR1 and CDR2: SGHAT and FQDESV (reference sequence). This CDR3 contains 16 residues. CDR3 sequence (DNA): TGTGCCAGCAGCTTAGGCCAGCTAGCGGGGTACAATGAGCAGTTCTTC. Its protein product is CASSLGQLAGYNEQFF.

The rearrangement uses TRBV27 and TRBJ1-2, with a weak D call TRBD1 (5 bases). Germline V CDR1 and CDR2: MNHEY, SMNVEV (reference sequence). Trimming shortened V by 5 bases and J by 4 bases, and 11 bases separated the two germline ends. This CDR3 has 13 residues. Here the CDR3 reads CASSPDRSYGYTF. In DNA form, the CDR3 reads TGTGCCAGCAGTCCCGACAGAAGCTATGGCTACACCTTC.

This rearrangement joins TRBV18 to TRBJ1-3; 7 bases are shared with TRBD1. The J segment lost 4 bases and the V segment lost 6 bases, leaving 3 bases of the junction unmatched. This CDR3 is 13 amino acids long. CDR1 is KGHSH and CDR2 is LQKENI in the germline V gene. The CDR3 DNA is TGTGCCAGCTCCCCGGACAGGGGAAACACCATATATTTT. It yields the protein CASSPDRGNTIYF.

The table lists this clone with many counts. CDR3 amino acids: CASSVVSGGTDTQYF. The CDR3 nucleotides read TGTGCCAGCAGCGTAGTTAGCGGGGGCACAGATACGCAGTATTTT. The chain couples TRBV9 to TRBJ2-3, with TRBD2 matching over 8 bases. CDR1 and CDR2 from the germline V gene are SGDLS and YYNGEE. The CDR3 extends over 15 amino acids. V gave up 0 bases and J gave up 1 base; unmatched junction bases: 1.

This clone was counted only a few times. CDR3 DNA sequence: TGCAGTGCTACACCTGAGGCAAAACTGTTTTTT. This codes for CSATPEAKLFF. The chain has TRBV20-1 and TRBJ1-4; no definite D call. CDR3 size: 11 residues. Germline V gives CDR1 DFQATT, CDR2 SNEGSKA (reference sequence). V lost 4 bases, J lost 10 bases, and 10 bases lay in between.

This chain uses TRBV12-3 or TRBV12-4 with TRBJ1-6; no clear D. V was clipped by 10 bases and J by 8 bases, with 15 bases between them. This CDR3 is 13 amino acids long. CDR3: CAISGGQDSPLHF. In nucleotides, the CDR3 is TGTGCCATCTCCGGAGGGCAGGATTCACCCCTCCACTTT.

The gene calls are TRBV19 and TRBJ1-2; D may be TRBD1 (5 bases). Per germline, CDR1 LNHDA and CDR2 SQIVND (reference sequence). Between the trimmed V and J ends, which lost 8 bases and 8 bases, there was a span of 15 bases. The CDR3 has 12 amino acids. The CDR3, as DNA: TGTGCCAGTTTTCTCAGGGAGGAGGGCTACACCTTC. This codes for CASFLREEGYTF.

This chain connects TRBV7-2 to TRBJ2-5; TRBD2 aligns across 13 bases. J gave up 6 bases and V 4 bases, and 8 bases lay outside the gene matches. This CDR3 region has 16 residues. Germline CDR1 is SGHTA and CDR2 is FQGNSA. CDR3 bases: TGTGCCAGCAGCTCAACCACTAGCGGGAGGGCCCAGACCCAGTACTTC. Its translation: CASSSTTSGRAQTQYF. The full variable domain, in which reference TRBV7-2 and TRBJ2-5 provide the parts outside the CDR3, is GAGVSQSPSNKVTEKGKDVELRCDPISGHTALYWYRQSLGQGLEFLIYFQGNSAPDKSGLPSDRFSAERTGGSVSTLTIQRTQQEDSAVYLCASSSTTSGRAQTQYFGPGTRLLVL.

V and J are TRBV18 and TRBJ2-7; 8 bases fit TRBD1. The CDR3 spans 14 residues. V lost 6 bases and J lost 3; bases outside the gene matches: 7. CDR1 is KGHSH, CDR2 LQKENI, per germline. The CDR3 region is CASSRDRSNYEQYF. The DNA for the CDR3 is TGTGCCAGCTCTCGGGACAGGTCTAACTACGAGCAGTACTTC.

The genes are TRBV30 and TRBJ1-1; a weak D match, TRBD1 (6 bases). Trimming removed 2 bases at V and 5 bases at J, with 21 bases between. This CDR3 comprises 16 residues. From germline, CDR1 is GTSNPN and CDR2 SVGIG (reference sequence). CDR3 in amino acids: CAWSSSHSGVGTEAFF. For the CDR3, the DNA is TGTGCCTGGAGTTCATCCCACTCAGGGGTTGGAACTGAAGCTTTCTTT. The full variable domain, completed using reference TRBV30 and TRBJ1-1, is SQTIHQWPATLVQPVGSPLSLECTVEGTSNPNLYWYRQAAGRGLQLLFYSVGIGQISSEVPQNLSASRPQDRQFILSSKKLLLSDSGFYLCAWSSSHSGVGTEAFFGQGTRLTVV.

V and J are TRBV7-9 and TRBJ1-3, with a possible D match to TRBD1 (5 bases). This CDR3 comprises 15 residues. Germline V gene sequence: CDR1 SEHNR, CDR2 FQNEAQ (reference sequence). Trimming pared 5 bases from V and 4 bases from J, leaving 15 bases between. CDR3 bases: TGTGCCAGCAGCCCCGACGGGGGTTCGGGAAACACCATATATTTT. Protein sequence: CASSPDGGSGNTIYF.

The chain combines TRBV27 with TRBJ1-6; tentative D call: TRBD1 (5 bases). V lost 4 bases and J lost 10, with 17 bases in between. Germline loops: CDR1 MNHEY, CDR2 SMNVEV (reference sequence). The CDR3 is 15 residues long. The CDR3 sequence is CASSSRGREGSPLHF. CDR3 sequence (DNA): TGTGCCAGCAGTTCCCGGGGGAGGGAGGGGTCACCCCTCCACTTT.

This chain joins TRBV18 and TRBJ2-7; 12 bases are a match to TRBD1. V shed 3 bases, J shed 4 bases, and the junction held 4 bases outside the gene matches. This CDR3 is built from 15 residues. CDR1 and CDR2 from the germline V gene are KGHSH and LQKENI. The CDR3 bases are TGTGCCAGCTCACCCGGGACAGGGGGCACGTACGAGCAGTACTTC. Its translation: CASSPGTGGTYEQYF.

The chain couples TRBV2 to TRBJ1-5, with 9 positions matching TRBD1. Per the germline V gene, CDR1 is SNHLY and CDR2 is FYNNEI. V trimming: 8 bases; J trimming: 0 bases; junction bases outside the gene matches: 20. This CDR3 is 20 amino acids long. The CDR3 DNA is TGTGCCAGCTTACGTATCCGGGACAGGGCTAGTAGGTATAGCAATCAGCCCCAGCATTTT. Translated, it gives CASLRIRDRASRYSNQPQHF.

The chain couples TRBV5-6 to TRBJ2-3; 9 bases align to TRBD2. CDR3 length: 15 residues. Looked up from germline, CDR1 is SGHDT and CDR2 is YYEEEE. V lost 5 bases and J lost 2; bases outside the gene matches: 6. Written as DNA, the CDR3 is TGTGCCAGCAGTTACCCTAGCGGGAACACAGATACGCAGTATTTT. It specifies CASSYPSGNTDTQYF. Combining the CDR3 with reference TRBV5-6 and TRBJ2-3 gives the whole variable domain DAGVTQSPTHLIKTRGQQVTLRCSPKSGHDTVSWYQQALGQGPQFIFQYYEEEERQRGNFPDRFSGHQFPNYSSELNVNALLLGDSALYLCASSYPSGNTDTQYFGPGTRLTVL.

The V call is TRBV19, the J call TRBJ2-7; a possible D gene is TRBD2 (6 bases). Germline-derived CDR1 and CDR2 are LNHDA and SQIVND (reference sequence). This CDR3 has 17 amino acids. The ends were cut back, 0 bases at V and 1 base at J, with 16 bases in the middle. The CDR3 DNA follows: TGTGCCAGTAGTATAGAGGGACTCAAGCCGAGTTCCTACGAGCAGTACGTC. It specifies CASSIEGLKPSSYEQYV.

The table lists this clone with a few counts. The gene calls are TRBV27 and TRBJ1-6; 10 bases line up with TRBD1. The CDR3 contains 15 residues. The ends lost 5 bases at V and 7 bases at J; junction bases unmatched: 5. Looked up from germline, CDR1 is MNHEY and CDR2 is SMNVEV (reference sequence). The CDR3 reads CASSPGTGANSPLHF. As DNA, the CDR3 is TGTGCCAGCAGTCCCGGGACAGGGGCGAATTCACCCCTCCACTTT.

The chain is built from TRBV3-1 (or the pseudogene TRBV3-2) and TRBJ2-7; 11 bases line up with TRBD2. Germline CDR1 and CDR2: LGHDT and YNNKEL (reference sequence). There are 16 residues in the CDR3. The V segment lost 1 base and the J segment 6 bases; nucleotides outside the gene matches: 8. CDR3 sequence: CASSQGLAGGVGEQYV. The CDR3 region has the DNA TGTGCCAGCAGCCAAGGGCTAGCGGGAGGCGTGGGCGAGCAGTACGTC.

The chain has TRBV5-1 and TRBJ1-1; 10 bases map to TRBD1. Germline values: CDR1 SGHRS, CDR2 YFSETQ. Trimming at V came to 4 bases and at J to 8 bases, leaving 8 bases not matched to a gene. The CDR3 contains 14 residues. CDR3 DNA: TGCGCCAGCAGCGTCCCGGGACAGGGGCAGGAAGCTTTCTTT. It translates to CASSVPGQGQEAFF.

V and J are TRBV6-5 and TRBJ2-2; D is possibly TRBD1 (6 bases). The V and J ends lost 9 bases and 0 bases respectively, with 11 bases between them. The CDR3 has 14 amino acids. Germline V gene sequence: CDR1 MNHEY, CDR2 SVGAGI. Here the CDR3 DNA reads TGTGCCAGTTCGACAGGTCCGAACACCGGGGAGCTGTTTTTT. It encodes CASSTGPNTGELFF.

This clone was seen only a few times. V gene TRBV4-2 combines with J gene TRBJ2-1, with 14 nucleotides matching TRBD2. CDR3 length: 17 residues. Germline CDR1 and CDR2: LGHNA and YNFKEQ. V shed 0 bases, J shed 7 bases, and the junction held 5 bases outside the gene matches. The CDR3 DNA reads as TGTGCCAGCAGCCAAGAGGGGGGACTAGCGGGAGATAATGAGCAGTTCTTC. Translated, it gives CASSQEGGLAGDNEQFF.

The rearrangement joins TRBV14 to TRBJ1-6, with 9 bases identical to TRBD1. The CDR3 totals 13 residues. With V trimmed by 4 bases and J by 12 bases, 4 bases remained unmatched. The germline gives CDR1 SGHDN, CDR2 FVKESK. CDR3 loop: CASSLGTGLPLHF. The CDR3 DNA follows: TGTGCCAGCAGCCTCGGGACAGGGTTACCCCTCCACTTT. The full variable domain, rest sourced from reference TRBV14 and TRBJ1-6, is EAGVTQFPSHSVIEKGQTVTLRCDPISGHDNLYWYRRVMGKEIKFLLHFVKESKQDESGMPNNRFLAERTGGTYSTLKVQPAELEDSGVYFCASSLGTGLPLHFGNGTRLTVT.